This TCR beta chain was captured in a study of cytomegalovirus exposure and HLA in healthy donors. The study, taken as a whole, reports: For most subjects, TCR beta sequences were reported to predict HLA-A and HLA-B alleles with accuracy. As a later analysis showed, a missense DCLRE1C variant was linked to trimming of TCR beta V- and J-genes. Analyzed later, most CMV-associated TCR beta chains appeared HLA-restricted.

Healthy bone marrow donors made up the donor group. The CDR3 is 15 amino acids. Looked up from germline, CDR1 is ENHRY and CDR2 is SYGVKD. The V and J ends lost 6 bases and 1 base, in that order; junction bases with no gene match: 3. 60 Vbeta and 13 Jbeta primers were used in PCR. The table came from immunoSEQ multiplex PCR; TCRdb's copy has only in-frame clones and leaves some out. The repertoire holds a few hundred thousand clones, with roughly 86% as singletons. A remark on this clone: Antigen specificity is unknown.

The TCR was taken from a woman in her thirties or forties in good health and CMV-seropositive. Sequenced: PBMCs. The rearrangement links TRBV10-3 to TRBJ2-2; 9 bases line up with TRBD2. Here the CDR3 reads CAISTTSGNTGELFF. CDR3 DNA sequence: TGTGCCATCAGCACGACTAGCGGGAACACCGGGGAGCTGTTTTTT.